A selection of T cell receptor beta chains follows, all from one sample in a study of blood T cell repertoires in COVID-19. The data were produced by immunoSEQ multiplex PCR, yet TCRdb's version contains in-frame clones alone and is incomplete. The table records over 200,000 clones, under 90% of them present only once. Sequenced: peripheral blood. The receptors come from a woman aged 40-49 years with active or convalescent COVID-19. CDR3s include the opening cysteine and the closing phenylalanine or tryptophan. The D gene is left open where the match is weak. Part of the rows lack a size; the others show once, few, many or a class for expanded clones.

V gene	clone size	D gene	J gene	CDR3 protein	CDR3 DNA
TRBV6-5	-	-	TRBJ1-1	CASSYSFGVNTEAFF	TGTGCCAGCAGTTACTCGTTCGGAGTAAACACTGAAGCTTTCTTT
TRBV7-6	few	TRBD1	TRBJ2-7	CASSLGQGPVYEQYF	TGTGCCAGCAGCTTAGGACAGGGGCCAGTCTACGAGCAGTACTTC
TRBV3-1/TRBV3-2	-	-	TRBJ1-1	CASSQAGGGAEAFF	TGTGCCAGCAGCCAAGCCGGGGGAGGGGCTGAAGCTTTCTTT
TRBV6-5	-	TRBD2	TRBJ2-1	CASSLPSGGYNEQFF	TGTGCCAGCAGTCTTCCTAGCGGGGGCTACAATGAGCAGTTCTTC
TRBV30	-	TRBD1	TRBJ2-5	CAWSLTGGTETQYF	TGTGCCTGGAGTTTAACAGGGGGGACAGAGACCCAGTACTTC
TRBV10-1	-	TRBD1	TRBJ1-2	CASSERTGYGYTF	TGCGCCAGCAGTGAGCGGACAGGGTACGGCTACACCTTC
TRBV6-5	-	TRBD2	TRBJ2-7	CASSYLETSPYEQYF	TGTGCCAGCAGTTACTTGGAGACTAGCCCCTACGAGCAGTACTTC
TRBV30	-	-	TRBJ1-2	CATEEGVYGYTF	TGTGCCACCGAAGAGGGTGTCTATGGCTACACCTTC
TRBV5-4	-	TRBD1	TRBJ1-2	CASSPPPGQGKGGYTF	TGTGCCAGCAGCCCGCCCCCGGGACAGGGAAAGGGTGGCTACACCTTC
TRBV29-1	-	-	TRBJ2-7	CSVHGDATYEQYF	TGCAGCGTCCATGGAGACGCCACCTACGAGCAGTACTTC
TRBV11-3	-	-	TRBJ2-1	CASSFSRRGNEQFF	TGTGCCAGCAGCTTCAGTCGGAGGGGCAATGAGCAGTTCTTC
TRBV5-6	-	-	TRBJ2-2	CASSLSWAGSNTGELFF	TGTGCCAGCAGCTTGTCGTGGGCAGGGTCGAACACCGGGGAGCTGTTTTTT
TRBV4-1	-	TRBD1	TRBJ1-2	CASSRLQGNGGYTF	TGCGCCAGCAGCCGACTACAGGGGAACGGTGGCTACACCTTC
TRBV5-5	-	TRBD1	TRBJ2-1	CASSLVAPGGFNNEQFF	TGTGCCAGCAGCTTGGTAGCTCCAGGGGGCTTCAACAATGAGCAGTTCTTC
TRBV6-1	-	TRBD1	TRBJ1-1	CASSEGQGAWNTEAFF	TGTGCCAGCAGTGAGGGACAGGGGGCGTGGAACACTGAAGCTTTCTTT
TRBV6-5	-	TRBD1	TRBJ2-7	CASSHRDREGEQYF	TGTGCCAGCAGCCACCGGGACAGGGAAGGCGAGCAGTACTTC
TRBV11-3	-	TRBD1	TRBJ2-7	CASSSKTGAIQYF	TGTGCCAGCAGCTCGAAAACAGGGGCTATTCAGTACTTC
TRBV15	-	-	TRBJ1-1	CATSRDDRQTRNTEAFF	TGTGCCACCAGCAGAGATGATAGACAAACCAGGAACACTGAAGCTTTCTTT
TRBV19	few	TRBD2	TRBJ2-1	CASSKGRLALAGFNEQFF	TGTGCCAGTAGCAAGGGGCGGCTGGCACTAGCGGGATTCAATGAGCAGTTCTTC
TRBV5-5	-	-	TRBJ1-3	CASSFAPGAGNTIYF	TGTGCCAGCAGCTTTGCACCAGGGGCTGGAAACACCATATATTTT
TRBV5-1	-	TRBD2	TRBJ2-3	CASSLGRGGPDTQYF	TGCGCCAGCAGCTTGGGGCGGGGGGGCCCAGATACGCAGTATTTT
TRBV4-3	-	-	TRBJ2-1	CASSQDFSAGRNEQFF	TGCGCCAGCAGCCAAGATTTTAGTGCAGGGAGGAATGAGCAGTTCTTC
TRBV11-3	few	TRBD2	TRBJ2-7	CASSLASLAGGIYEQYF	TGTGCCAGCAGCTTAGCCTCGCTAGCGGGGGGTATATACGAGCAGTACTTC
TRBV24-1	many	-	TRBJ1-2	CATSDYQQGYGYTF	TGTGCCACCAGTGATTATCAGCAGGGCTATGGCTACACCTTC
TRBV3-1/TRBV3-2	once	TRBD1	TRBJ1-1	CASSHWDRGTEAFF	TGTGCCAGCAGCCACTGGGACAGGGGGACTGAAGCTTTCTTT
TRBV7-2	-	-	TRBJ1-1	CASRNSGGAEAFF	TGTGCCAGCAGAAATAGCGGGGGCGCTGAAGCTTTCTTT
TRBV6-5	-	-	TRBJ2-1	CASLVGPPYNEQFF	TGTGCCAGCCTCGTGGGGCCTCCCTACAATGAGCAGTTCTTC
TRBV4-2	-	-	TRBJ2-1	CASSQVATYNEQFF	TGTGCCAGCAGCCAGGTAGCGACTTACAATGAGCAGTTCTTC
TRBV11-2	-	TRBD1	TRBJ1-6	CASSPRTGADSPLHF	TGTGCCAGCAGTCCCCGGACAGGGGCGGATTCACCCCTCCACTTT
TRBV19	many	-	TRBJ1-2	CASILERGYGYTF	TGTGCCAGTATCCTGGAAAGGGGCTATGGCTACACCTTC
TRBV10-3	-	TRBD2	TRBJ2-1	CAITTGTRVNEQFF	TGTGCCATTACAACCGGGACTAGAGTCAATGAGCAGTTCTTC
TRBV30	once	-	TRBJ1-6	CAWSGVGVSPLHF	TGTGCCTGGAGTGGGGTCGGAGTTTCACCCCTCCACTTT
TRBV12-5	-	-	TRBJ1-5	CASGLAPQARKDF	TGTGCTAGTGGTTTGGCGCCACAGGCGCGGAAGGATTTT
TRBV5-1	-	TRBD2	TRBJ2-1	CASDLAGEYNEQFF	TGCGCCAGCGACCTAGCGGGGGAGTACAATGAGCAGTTCTTC
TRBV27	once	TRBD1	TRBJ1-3	CASSRTGRKVSGNTIYF	TGTGCCAGCAGCCGGACAGGCAGGAAGGTCTCTGGAAACACCATATATTTT
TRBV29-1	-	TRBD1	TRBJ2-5	CSETGQEGETQYF	TGCAGCGAGACGGGACAGGAGGGTGAGACCCAGTACTTC
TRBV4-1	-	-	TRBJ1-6	CASSQEADVLHF	TGCGCCAGCAGCCAAGAAGCGGATGTTCTCCACTTT
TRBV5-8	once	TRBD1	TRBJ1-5	CASSLDRGRDQPQHF	TGTGCCAGCAGCTTGGACAGGGGGCGGGATCAGCCCCAGCATTTT
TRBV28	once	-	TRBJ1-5	CASTAGVGNQPQHF	TGTGCCAGCACCGCGGGGGTTGGCAATCAGCCCCAGCATTTT
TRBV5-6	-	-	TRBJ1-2	CASSFVEGSYGYTF	TGTGCCAGCAGCTTCGTTGAGGGAAGCTATGGCTACACCTTC
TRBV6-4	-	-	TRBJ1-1	CASSVFPGTEAFF	TGTGCCAGCAGTGTGTTCCCGGGGACTGAAGCTTTCTTT
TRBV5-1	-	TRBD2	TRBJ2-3	CASSLVAGVKSTDTQYF	TGCGCCAGCAGCTTGGTAGCGGGAGTTAAGAGCACAGATACGCAGTATTTT